The rows below give T cell receptor beta chains drawn from one sample of a study of T cell repertoires in aging, cancer and after chemotherapy. TCRdb processed the multiplex PCR reads anew with MiXCR; each CDR3 protein has one entry. This sample has approximately 4,900 distinct CDR3 sequences, with around 40% found just once. The sequenced material came from blood. The receptor set was obtained from a human donor with a blood cancer. Both conserved end residues are part of each CDR3.

j_call v_call cdr3_aa
TRBJ2-2 TRBV5-1 CASSPYIGELFF
TRBJ2-6 TRBV19 CASSIVGGHGANVLTF
TRBJ2-2 TRBV27 CASSLLPGGFTGELFF
TRBJ2-5 TRBV6-6 CASSYSALAGGPLGETQYF
TRBJ1-5 TRBV27 CASRVGQGYDQPQHF
TRBJ2-7 TRBV7-9 CASSLTGSEQYF
TRBJ2-3 TRBV5-6 CASSAGTSSNTDTQYF
TRBJ2-7 TRBV29-1 CSVDRRNYEQYF
TRBJ1-5 TRBV27 CASRSRGLYSNQPQHF
TRBJ1-6 TRBV20-1 CSARRDRVHF